These 17 T cell receptor beta chains were all obtained from the same sample, sequenced in a study of CD4+ T cells in melanoma. The data were produced by immunoSEQ multiplex PCR, yet TCRdb's version contains in-frame clones alone and is incomplete. The table lists roughly 15,000 clones, just over 70% of them singletons. What was sequenced was cells from a culture (not recorded whether cultured in vitro). The receptors here all came from a human donor with melanoma.

This chain uses TRBV6-1 with TRBJ2-7; no definite D call. V dropped 4 bases and J dropped 7 bases, with 17 bases sitting between them. The CDR3 totals 14 residues. Per the germline V gene, CDR1 is MNHNS and CDR2 is SASEGT. The CDR3 reads CASSVERSVGEQYF. The CDR3 DNA is TGTGCCAGCAGTGTAGAGAGGAGCGTTGGGGAGCAGTACTTC.

DNA for the CDR3: TGTGCCAGCAGTGAATCAGATACGCAGTATTTT. It translates to CASSESDTQYF. The gene calls are TRBV2 and TRBJ2-3; no firm D call. Germline values: CDR1 SNHLY, CDR2 FYNNEI. The CDR3 has 11 amino acids. Trimming stripped 2 bases from V and 4 bases from J, with 1 base between.

The gene calls are TRBV5-1 and TRBJ1-1; possible D gene TRBD1, 5 bases. CDR1 SGHRS and CDR2 YFSETQ come from the germline V gene. V was shortened by 4 bases and J by 11 bases, with 24 bases between the two germline ends. The length of the CDR3 is 15 residues. CDR3 DNA sequence: TGCGCCAGCAGCCCACGAGGTGGGCAGGATGGGACTGCTTTCTTT. Its protein is CASSPRGGQDGTAFF. The variable domain in full, with the rest retrieved from reference TRBV5-1 and TRBJ1-1, is KAGVTQTPRYLIKTRGQQVTLSCSPISGHRSVSWYQQTPGQGLQFLFEYFSETQRNKGNFPGRFSGRQFSNSRSEMNVSTLELGDSALYLCASSPRGGQDGTAFFGQGTRLTVV.

The chain uses TRBV19 and TRBJ2-5, with a tentative D call TRBD1 (6 bases). Trimming stripped 4 bases from V and 4 bases from J, with 19 bases between. CDR1 and CDR2 (germline): LNHDA, SQIVND (reference sequence). The CDR3 extends over 16 amino acids. CDR3 DNA: TGTGCCAGTAGTACTTGGGGGACACCCCAAACAGAGACCCAGTACTTC. It translates to CASSTWGTPQTETQYF.

The gene calls are TRBV7-2 and TRBJ2-3; TRBD2 matches 8 bases. V dropped 5 bases and J dropped 5; count of bases not matched to a gene: 9. Germline V lookup: CDR1 SGHTA, CDR2 FQGNSA. The CDR3 contains 15 residues. The CDR3 bases are TGTGCCAGCAGCCGTTCGCGGGGGGTGGGAGATACGCAGTATTTT. It yields the protein CASSRSRGVGDTQYF.

The CDR3 region has the DNA TGTGCCAGCAGCACCTTGGGCCAGGGGTACTATGGCTACACCTTC. Its translation is CASSTLGQGYYGYTF. This chain uses TRBV7-9 with TRBJ1-2; D may be TRBD1 (6 bases). Looked up from germline, CDR1 is SEHNR and CDR2 is FQNEAQ (reference sequence). The V gene lost 5 bases and the J gene lost 3 bases, with 16 bases spanning the gap. The CDR3 runs 15 residues.

The J gene is TRBJ1-4, the V gene TRBV7-9, with D unclear. From germline, CDR1 is SEHNR and CDR2 FQNEAQ (reference sequence). V was pared by 6 bases and J by 8 bases, with 16 bases between. This CDR3 is 14 amino acids long. CDR3 DNA sequence: TGTGCCAGCAGTAGTGACGCGGGAGGAGAAAAACTGTTTTTT. This codes for CASSSDAGGEKLFF.

The rearrangement joins TRBV18 to TRBJ2-1, with 10 bases lining up with TRBD1. Germline-derived CDR1 and CDR2 are KGHSH and LQKENI. The CDR3 contains 15 residues. J lost 0 bases, V lost 8 bases, and 4 bases had no gene match. CDR3 nucleotides: TGTGCCAGCCGGGGACAGGGGAGCTCCTACAATGAGCAGTTCTTC. Amino acid sequence: CASRGQGSSYNEQFF.

V and J are TRBV5-6 and TRBJ1-1; 9 positions agree with TRBD1. Germline CDR1 is SGHDT and CDR2 is YYEEEE. The CDR3 runs 14 residues. V shed 6 bases and J 3 bases; nucleotides not matched to a gene: 6. As DNA, the CDR3 is TGTGCCAGCATCCCGCGGGACAGGGACACTGAAGCTTTCTTT. This sequence encodes CASIPRDRDTEAFF.

The chain recombines TRBV29-1 with TRBJ1-2; maybe TRBD1 (6 bases). V was trimmed by 6 bases and J by 2 bases, leaving 13 bases between them. CDR1 and CDR2 from the germline V gene are SQVTM and ANQGSEA. This CDR3 comprises 13 residues. In DNA, the CDR3 is TGCAGCGTAAGGACAGACTCAAACTATGGCTACACCTTC. It is translated as CSVRTDSNYGYTF.

The chain has TRBV19 and TRBJ2-2; 16 nucleotides agree with TRBD2. CDR1 is LNHDA, CDR2 SQIVND, per germline (reference sequence). CDR3 length equals 18 residues. The trim removed 9 bases at V and 4 bases at J, leaving 11 bases unmatched. CDR3 bases: TGTGCCAGCGGACTGGGACTAGCGGGGGGGCGGGGCACCGGGGAGCTGTTTTTT. Translated, it gives CASGLGLAGGRGTGELFF.

The chain has TRBV5-6 and TRBJ1-1; D perhaps matches TRBD1 (5 bases). CDR3 length: 12 residues. Germline CDR1 SGHDT, CDR2 YYEEEE. V was cut by 2 bases and J by 5 bases, with 7 bases left in between. As DNA, the CDR3 is TGTGCCAGCAGCTTCGGGGGAACTGAAGCTTTCTTT. Protein sequence: CASSFGGTEAFF.

The rearrangement links TRBV7-9 to TRBJ2-1; 9 bases fit TRBD1. Germline CDR1 SEHNR, CDR2 FQNEAQ (reference sequence). This CDR3 is 15 amino acids long. J lost 6 bases, V lost 3 bases, and 6 bases had no gene match. CDR3 protein: CASSFLGDRANEQFF. The CDR3 region has the DNA TGTGCCAGCAGCTTCTTGGGGGACAGGGCCAATGAGCAGTTCTTC.

The table lists this clone with a few counts. The chain couples TRBV2 to TRBJ2-3; the D gene is possibly TRBD1 (5 bases). Germline lookup yields CDR1 SNHLY and CDR2 FYNNEI. V was pared by 3 bases and J by 3 bases, with 13 bases between. The CDR3 runs 15 residues. The CDR3, as DNA: TGTGCCAGCAGTGAGTTAGGCAGGGCTACAGATACGCAGTATTTT. Translating it yields CASSELGRATDTQYF.

This clone occurred a few times. The rearrangement joins TRBV5-4 to TRBJ1-6; 8 bases fit TRBD1. This CDR3 comprises 16 residues. Germline-derived CDR1 and CDR2 are SGHNT and YYREEE (reference sequence). Trimming removed 3 bases from V and 8 bases from J; junction bases left unmatched: 10. CDR3 sequence (DNA): TGTGCCAGCAGCTCGATGGGACAGGCAGCGTATTCACCCCTCCACTTT. Protein: CASSSMGQAAYSPLHF.

The rearrangement joins TRBV7-2 to TRBJ1-6; D is ambiguous. CDR1 is SGHTA, CDR2 FQGNSA, per germline. V was cut by 4 bases and J by 9 bases, with 16 bases left in between. This CDR3 spans 15 amino acids. The CDR3 protein is CASSSRASRLSPLHF. CDR3 coding DNA: TGTGCCAGCAGCTCCCGCGCTAGTAGGCTTTCACCCCTCCACTTT.

V usage is TRBV2 and J usage is TRBJ1-5; TRBD1 agrees at 7 bases. The CDR3 loop spans 18 amino acids. The ends lost 2 bases at V and 7 bases at J; junction bases unmatched: 17. Germline-derived CDR1 and CDR2 are SNHLY and FYNNEI. For the CDR3, the DNA is TGTGCCAGCAGTGAAAGTGGGTTGGCAGGGGGGGGTGTCCAGCCCCAGCATTTT. Translated, it gives CASSESGLAGGGVQPQHF.